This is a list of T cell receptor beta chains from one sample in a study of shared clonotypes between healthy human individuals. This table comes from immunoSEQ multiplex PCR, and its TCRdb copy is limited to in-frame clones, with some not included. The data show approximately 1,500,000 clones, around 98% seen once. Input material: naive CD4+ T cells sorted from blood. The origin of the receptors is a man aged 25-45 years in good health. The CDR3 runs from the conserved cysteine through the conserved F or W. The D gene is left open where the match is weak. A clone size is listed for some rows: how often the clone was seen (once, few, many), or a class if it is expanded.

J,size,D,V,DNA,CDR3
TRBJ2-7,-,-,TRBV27,TGTGCCAGCAGTTACCGACAGGTATCCTACGAGCAGTACTTC,CASSYRQVSYEQYF
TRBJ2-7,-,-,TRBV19,TGTGCCAGTAGTCCGCCCGACAGATACGAGCAGTACTTC,CASSPPDRYEQYF
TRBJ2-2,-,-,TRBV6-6,TGTGCCAGCAGCCTCCAGACAAACACCGGGGAGCTGTTTTTT,CASSLQTNTGELFF
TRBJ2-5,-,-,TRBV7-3,TGTGCCAGCAGCTTAACGAGTATAGAGACCCAGTACTTC,CASSLTSIETQYF
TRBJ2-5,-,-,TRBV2,TGTGCCAGCTGGTTCAGCCTAGGCCAAGAGACCCAGTACTTC,CASWFSLGQETQYF
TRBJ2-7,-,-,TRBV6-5,TGTGCCAGCAGTTTGACCGGGACGACCACCTACGAGCAGTACTTC,CASSLTGTTTYEQYF
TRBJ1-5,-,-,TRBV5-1,TGCGCCAGCAGCCCCCGTGGGGAGGGTAATCAGCCCCAGCATTTT,CASSPRGEGNQPQHF
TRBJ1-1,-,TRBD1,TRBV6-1,TGTGCCAGCAGCCCGGACAGGGCGAGAACTGAAGCTTTCTTT,CASSPDRARTEAFF
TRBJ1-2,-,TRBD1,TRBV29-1,TGCAGCGGGGGACAGGTGAACTATGGCTACACCTTC,CSGGQVNYGYTF
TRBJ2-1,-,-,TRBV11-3,TGTGCCAGCAGCTTATCGGGACCAGGTGAGCAGTTCTTC,CASSLSGPGEQFF
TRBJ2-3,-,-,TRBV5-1,TGCGCCAGCAGCAAGCAGGGGACGGTAGACACAGATACGCAGTATTTT,CASSKQGTVDTDTQYF
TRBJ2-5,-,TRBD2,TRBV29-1,TGCAGCGCTGGGACTAGCGCCAACCAAGAGACCCAGTACTTC,CSAGTSANQETQYF
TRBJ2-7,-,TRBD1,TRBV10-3,TGTGCCACCCGTGGGACAGGGCTTGTCCACGAGCAGTACTTC,CATRGTGLVHEQYF
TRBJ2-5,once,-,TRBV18,TGTGCCAGCTCACCAAGTCAAAGCGCGTTGGGGGAGACCCAGTACTTC,CASSPSQSALGETQYF
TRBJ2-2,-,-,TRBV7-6,TGTGCCAGCAAGAGGGGAAACACCGGGGAGCTGTTTTTT,CASKRGNTGELFF
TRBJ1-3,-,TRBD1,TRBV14,TGTGCCAGCAGCCATTGGACAGGACCCCTCTCTGGAAACACCATATATTTT,CASSHWTGPLSGNTIYF
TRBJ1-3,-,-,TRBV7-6,TGTGCCAGCAGCTTCTCCCCAGGGAACTCTGGAAACACCATATATTTT,CASSFSPGNSGNTIYF
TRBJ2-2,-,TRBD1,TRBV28,TGTGCCAGCAGAACTGGACAGGGATGGACCGGGGAGCTGTTTTTT,CASRTGQGWTGELFF
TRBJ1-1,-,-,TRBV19,TGTGCCAGTAGTATTTGGAAGGGTAACACTGAAGCTTTCTTT,CASSIWKGNTEAFF
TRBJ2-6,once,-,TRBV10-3,TGTGCCATCAGTGGACCTGGGGCCAACGTCCTGACTTTC,CAISGPGANVLTF
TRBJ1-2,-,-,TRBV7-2,TGTGCCAGCAGCTTAGAAAGGTCAGGTCCTATGGGCGGCTACACCTTC,CASSLERSGPMGGYTF
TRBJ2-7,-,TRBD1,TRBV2,TGTGCCAGCAGCGGCGGACAGGGTGGCGAGCAGTACTTC,CASSGGQGGEQYF
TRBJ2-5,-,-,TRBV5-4,TGTGCCAGCAGCTTAGGCCTGCACCGGGACTCAGAAGAGACCCAGTACTTC,CASSLGLHRDSEETQYF
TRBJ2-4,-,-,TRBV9,TGTGCCAGCAGCCCCTACCCGGGACCCATAAACATTCAGTACTTC,CASSPYPGPINIQYF
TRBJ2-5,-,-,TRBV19,TGTGCCAGTGGAATGGAGACCCAGTACTTC,CASGMETQYF
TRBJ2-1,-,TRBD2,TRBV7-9,TGTGCCAGTAGGATAGGCGGGAGCCGGATCGATGAGCAGTTCTTC,CASRIGGSRIDEQFF
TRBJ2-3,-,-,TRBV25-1,TGTGCCAGCAGTTATGGCGGGCCAAGCACAGATACGCAGTATTTT,CASSYGGPSTDTQYF
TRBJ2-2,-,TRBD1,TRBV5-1,TGCGCCAGCAGCTTGAGGGACAGGGCGAACACCGGGGAGCTGTTTTTT,CASSLRDRANTGELFF
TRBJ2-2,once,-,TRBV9,TGTGCCAGCAGCGTAGGGCGGCACGCGAACACCGGGGAGCTGTTTTTT,CASSVGRHANTGELFF
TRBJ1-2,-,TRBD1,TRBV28,TGTGCCAGCAGTTCTCCCCAGGGGGGGCACTATGGCTACACCTTC,CASSSPQGGHYGYTF
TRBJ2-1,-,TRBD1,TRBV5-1,TGCGCCAGCAGCTACAGGGAGACAGGGTACAATGAGCAGTTCTTC,CASSYRETGYNEQFF
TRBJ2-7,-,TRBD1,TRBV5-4,TGTGCCAGCAGCAGACCTAACCAGGGGGCAGTCCACGAGCAGTACTTC,CASSRPNQGAVHEQYF
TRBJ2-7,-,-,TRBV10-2,TGCGCCAGCAGGATTGGAAGGGACAACTCCTACGAGCAGTACTTC,CASRIGRDNSYEQYF
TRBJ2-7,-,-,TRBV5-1,TGCGCCAGCAGCTTGGAAGGAAGTGGTTACGAGCAGTACTTC,CASSLEGSGYEQYF
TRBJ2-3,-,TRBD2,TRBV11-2,TGTGCCAGCAGCATTACTAGCGGGAGTTATTCAGATACGCAGTATTTT,CASSITSGSYSDTQYF
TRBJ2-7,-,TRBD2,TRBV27,TGTGCCAGCAGCAAGACTAGCGGCTTAGCGGAGCAGTACTTC,CASSKTSGLAEQYF
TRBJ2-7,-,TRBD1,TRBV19,TGTGCCAGTAGCCGGGGGACAGGGGGACCCTACGAGCAGTACTTC,CASSRGTGGPYEQYF
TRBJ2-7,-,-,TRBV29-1,TGCAGCGTTGGGGGACTGAATTCAGCCTACGAGCAGTACTTC,CSVGGLNSAYEQYF
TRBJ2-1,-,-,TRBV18,TGTGCCAGCTTAAAGAGGCCCGATTCCCATGAGCAGTTCTTC,CASLKRPDSHEQFF
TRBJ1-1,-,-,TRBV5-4,TGTGCCAGCAGCGGCAGGGGAAAGGCTGAAGCTTTCTTT,CASSGRGKAEAFF
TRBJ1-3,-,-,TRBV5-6,TGTGCCAGCAGCCGATTCCCCTCTGGAAACACCATATATTTT,CASSRFPSGNTIYF
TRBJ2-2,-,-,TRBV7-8,TGTGCCAGCAGCTTAATAAACCGGACGAACACCGGGGAGCTGTTTTTT,CASSLINRTNTGELFF
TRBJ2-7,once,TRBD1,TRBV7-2,TGTGCCAGCAGCTTCCCCCCCGGGACAGCCTACGAGCAGTACTTC,CASSFPPGTAYEQYF
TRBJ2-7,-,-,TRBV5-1,TGCGCCAGCAGCTTGTCGATTCACGGCTACGAGCAGTACTTC,CASSLSIHGYEQYF
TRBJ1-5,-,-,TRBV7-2,TGTGCCAGCAGCTTAGTCCAGGGACGCCAGCCCCAGCATTTT,CASSLVQGRQPQHF
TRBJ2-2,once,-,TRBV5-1,TGCGCCAGCAGCTTGTCCCCGGGAGAGAGGACCGGGGAGCTGTTTTTT,CASSLSPGERTGELFF
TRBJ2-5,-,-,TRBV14,TGTGCCAGCAGCCTAACTAGGTTGGAGACCCAGTACTTC,CASSLTRLETQYF
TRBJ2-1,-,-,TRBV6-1,TGTGCCAGCACTTTGGACAGCTCCTACAATGAGCAGTTCTTC,CASTLDSSYNEQFF
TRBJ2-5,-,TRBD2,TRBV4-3,TGCGCCAGCAGCCAAACTTTAGCGGGGCAACAAGAGACCCAGTACTTC,CASSQTLAGQQETQYF
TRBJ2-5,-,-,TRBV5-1,TGCGCCAGCAGCTTGGTCGGACTCTCGCTCCAAGAGACCCAGTACTTC,CASSLVGLSLQETQYF
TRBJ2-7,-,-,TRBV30,TGTGCCTGGGCAGCCAGGACAATTATTACCTACGAGCAGTACTTC,CAWAARTIITYEQYF
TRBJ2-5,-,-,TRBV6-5,TGTGCCAGCAGTTATGACGGGACCGAGACCCAGTACTTC,CASSYDGTETQYF
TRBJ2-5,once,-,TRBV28,TGTGCCAGCAGTTTAGGAGGCCAAGAGACCCAGTACTTC,CASSLGGQETQYF
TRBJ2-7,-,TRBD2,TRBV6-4,TGTGCCAGCAAGTACGGGACTAGCGGGAATTTACCCTACGAGCAGTACTTC,CASKYGTSGNLPYEQYF
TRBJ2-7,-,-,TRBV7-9,TGTGCCAGCAGCCGCGACACCTACGAGCAGTACTTC,CASSRDTYEQYF
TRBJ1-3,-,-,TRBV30,TGTGCCTGGAGTGTAATAGGAGGCTCTGGAAACACCATATATTTT,CAWSVIGGSGNTIYF
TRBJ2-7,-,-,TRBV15,TGTGCCACCAGCAGAGGGTGGAGGGAGCAGTACTTC,CATSRGWREQYF
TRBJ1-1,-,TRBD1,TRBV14,TGTGCCAGCAGCCAACAGGGGGCCTACACTGAAGCTTTCTTT,CASSQQGAYTEAFF
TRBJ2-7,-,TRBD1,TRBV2,TGTGCCAGCAGTGGGGGTCCGGGACAGGGGTCCTACGAGCAGTACTTC,CASSGGPGQGSYEQYF